This paragraph reports one TCR beta chain. The record originates from a study of T cell changes during pregnancy in multiple sclerosis. Sequencing used immunoSEQ multiplex PCR; TCRdb keeps in-frame clones, though not all of them. This table holds roughly 40,000 clones, 80% to 95% found once. The germline V and J ends were trimmed by 3 bases and 0 bases, with 6 bases remaining between them. Looked up from germline, CDR1 is SEHNR and CDR2 is FQNEAQ (reference sequence). The CDR3 totals 14 residues. This material consisted of CD4+ T cells from peripheral blood mononuclear cells, taken in the second trimester of pregnancy. This sequence was found in a female donor in good health, enrolled as a control in a pregnancy study. The chain employs TRBV7-9 and TRBJ1-3; D ambiguous. The CDR3 sequence is CASSFPGSGNTIYF. CDR3 DNA: TGTGCCAGCAGCTTCCCAGGCTCTGGAAACACCATATATTTT.